The 25 T cell receptor beta chains in this list originate from one sample, sequenced in a study of blood T cell repertoires in COVID-19. Clones were sequenced by immunoSEQ multiplex PCR, and TCRdb holds only the in-frame ones, with some missing. Of a few hundred thousand clones listed, around 83% are singletons. What was sequenced was PBMCs or T cells enriched from blood (not recorded which). The receptors originated from a woman between 45 and 65 years old who had recovered from COVID-19.

The chain combines TRBV18 with TRBJ1-1, with D possibly matching TRBD1 (5 bases). Trimming stripped 0 bases from V and 6 bases from J, with 8 bases between. The CDR3 totals 13 residues. Germline V gene sequence: CDR1 KGHSH, CDR2 LQKENI. The CDR3 DNA is TGTGCCAGCTCACCACCAGGGGCAGCTGAAGCTTTCTTT. The encoded protein is CASSPPGAAEAFF.

The chain recombines TRBV29-1 with TRBJ1-1; D is perhaps TRBD1 (6 bases). Trimming pared 6 bases from V and 6 bases from J, leaving 20 bases between. This CDR3 has 14 residues. Looked up from germline, CDR1 is SQVTM and CDR2 is ANQGSEA. CDR3 nucleotide sequence: TGCAGCGTCATCCCAGGGGCTAGTAGAGCTGAAGCTTTCTTT. Its protein is CSVIPGASRAEAFF.

The chain is built from TRBV19 and TRBJ1-1; D remains unclear. CDR1 is LNHDA and CDR2 is SQIVND in the germline V gene (reference sequence). The CDR3 covers 15 residues. Trimming took 2 bases from V and 1 from J, leaving 11 bases between them. CDR3 sequence (DNA): TGTGCCAGTAGTATATACGCGGCAGAGAACACTGAAGCTTTCTTT. Translating it yields CASSIYAAENTEAFF. Using reference TRBV19 and TRBJ1-1 for the parts outside the CDR3, the full variable domain is DGGITQSPKYLFRKEGQNVTLSCEQNLNHDAMYWYRQDPGQGLRLIYYSQIVNDFQKGDIAEGYSVSREKKESFPLTVTSAQKNPTAFYLCASSIYAAENTEAFFGQGTRLTVV.

The chain is built from TRBV13 and TRBJ1-1, with 9 bases fitting TRBD1. The CDR3 is 15 residues long. V was clipped by 2 bases and J by 4 bases; unmatched bases: 5. Germline V gene sequence: CDR1 PRHDT, CDR2 FYEKMQ (reference sequence). The CDR3 region is CASSLYVTGGTEAFF. The CDR3 coding sequence is TGTGCCAGCAGCTTATACGTGACAGGGGGCACTGAAGCTTTCTTT.

This rearrangement joins TRBV6-1 to TRBJ1-2; no firm D call. Trimming removed 2 bases from V and 9 bases from J, with 22 bases in between. The germline V gene has CDR1 MNHNS and CDR2 SASEGT. The CDR3 totals 16 residues. CDR3 region: CASSELSGFGHGSYTF. The CDR3 DNA follows: TGTGCCAGCAGTGAACTAAGTGGTTTTGGGCACGGGAGCTACACCTTC.

V usage is TRBV2 and J usage is TRBJ1-1; 7 bases align to TRBD1. Germline V gene sequence: CDR1 SNHLY, CDR2 FYNNEI. This CDR3 has 12 amino acids. Trimming at V came to 5 bases and at J to 6 bases, leaving 3 bases not matched to a gene. The CDR3 sequence is CASSTGVAEAFF. DNA for the CDR3: TGTGCCAGCAGTACAGGGGTGGCTGAAGCTTTCTTT.

The rearrangement uses TRBV6-1 and TRBJ1-1; D might be TRBD1 (6 bases). This CDR3 is built from 13 residues. The germline gives CDR1 MNHNS, CDR2 SASEGT. V was trimmed by 1 base and J by 4 bases, leaving 7 bases between them. The CDR3 loop is CASSEVRGTEAFF. As DNA, the CDR3 is TGTGCCAGCAGTGAAGTCAGGGGCACTGAAGCTTTCTTT.

The V and J genes are TRBV5-6 and TRBJ1-1; weak D call: TRBD1 (6 bases). This CDR3 comprises 14 residues. CDR1 and CDR2 (germline): SGHDT, YYEEEE. The germline V and J ends were trimmed by 4 bases and 3 bases, with 13 bases remaining between them. CDR3: CASSGYRADTEAFF. The CDR3 region has the DNA TGTGCCAGCAGCGGGTACAGGGCGGACACTGAAGCTTTCTTT.

V usage is TRBV4-1 and J usage is TRBJ1-2; D unresolved. This CDR3 comprises 15 residues. V was pared by 1 base and J by 7 bases, with 16 bases between. The germline V gene encodes CDR1 MGHRA and CDR2 YSYEKL. The CDR3 sequence: CASSQGLDPRGGYTF. In DNA form, the CDR3 reads TGCGCCAGCAGCCAAGGACTTGACCCCAGAGGTGGCTACACCTTC.

The chain couples TRBV14 to TRBJ2-5; 7 bases line up with TRBD1. The CDR3 length is 14 residues. Germline CDR1 reads SGHDN; CDR2 reads FVKESK. The V and J ends lost 5 bases and 5 bases, in that order; junction bases with no gene match: 8. The CDR3 spells CASSTRQGLETQYF. The CDR3 nucleotides read TGTGCCAGCAGCACACGACAGGGTCTGGAGACCCAGTACTTC. Looking up the rest from reference TRBV14 and TRBJ2-5 gives the full variable domain: EAGVTQFPSHSVIEKGQTVTLRCDPISGHDNLYWYRRVMGKEIKFLLHFVKESKQDESGMPNNRFLAERTGGTYSTLKVQPAELEDSGVYFCASSTRQGLETQYFGPGTRLLVL.

The genes are TRBV3-1 (or the pseudogene TRBV3-2) and TRBJ1-2; D is ambiguous. V lost 5 bases and J 7 bases, leaving 17 bases between the germline ends. This CDR3 is built from 14 residues. Germline V lookup: CDR1 LGHDT, CDR2 YNNKEL (reference sequence). The chain's CDR3 is CASSSLGGSGGYTF. CDR3 in DNA: TGTGCCAGCAGCTCTCTGGGAGGAAGCGGTGGCTACACCTTC.

The rearrangement links TRBV11-3 to TRBJ1-1, with TRBD1 identical over 8 bases. The J segment lost 1 base and the V segment lost 4 bases, leaving 2 bases of the junction unmatched. This CDR3 has 14 residues. Germline V gene lookup returns CDR1 SGHNT and CDR2 YENEEA. The CDR3 DNA reads TGTGCCAGCAGCTCCGACAGGGGGAACACTGAAGCTTTCTTT. Residues: CASSSDRGNTEAFF.

This rearrangement joins TRBV6-5 to TRBJ2-1; D might be TRBD1 (7 bases). Germline-derived CDR1 and CDR2 are MNHEY and SVGAGI. V was trimmed by 11 bases and J by 6 bases, leaving 23 bases between them. The CDR3 consists of 15 residues. In DNA form, the CDR3 reads TGTGCCGGGTTTAGAAGGAGGGGGCCCACCAATGAGCAGTTCTTC. Its translation: CAGFRRRGPTNEQFF.

The chain links TRBV27 to TRBJ2-7, with D possibly matching TRBD2 (6 bases). With 8 bases removed from V and 8 bases from J, the gap between germline ends came to 22 bases. CDR3 length: 14 residues. Germline CDR1 MNHEY, CDR2 SMNVEV (reference sequence). Here the CDR3 reads CASGTLYSYGKQYF. The CDR3 coding sequence is TGTGCCAGCGGGACTTTATACTCCTACGGGAAGCAGTACTTC.

The chain combines TRBV2 with TRBJ1-6; the match to TRBD1 covers 8 bases. The CDR3 has 16 residues. Trimming at V came to 3 bases and at J to 7 bases, leaving 8 bases not matched to a gene. The germline V gene has CDR1 SNHLY and CDR2 FYNNEI. CDR3 residues: CASSEWSRGRNSPLHF. Written as DNA, the CDR3 is TGTGCCAGCAGTGAGTGGTCCAGGGGGCGGAATTCACCCCTCCACTTT. Full variable domain (missing parts from reference TRBV2 and TRBJ1-6): EPEVTQTPSHQVTQMGQEVILRCVPISNHLYFYWYRQILGQKVEFLVSFYNNEISEKSEIFDDQFSVERPDGSNFTLKIRSTKLEDSAMYFCASSEWSRGRNSPLHFGNGTRLTVT.

The rearrangement links TRBV9 to TRBJ1-2; D is perhaps TRBD1 (5 bases). Per the germline V gene, CDR1 is SGDLS and CDR2 is YYNGEE. There are 14 residues in the CDR3. The V gene lost 3 bases and the J gene lost 5 bases, with 14 bases spanning the gap. The CDR3 region is CASSDRPMGYGYTF. The CDR3 bases are TGTGCCAGCAGCGACAGGCCGATGGGATATGGCTACACCTTC.

The chain joins TRBV4-2 to TRBJ1-1, with TRBD1 as a possible D gene (5 bases). The CDR3 totals 14 residues. V gave up 5 bases and J gave up 0 bases, with 10 bases separating them. CDR1 LGHNA and CDR2 YNFKEQ come from the germline V gene. The CDR3 is CASSEQALNTEAFF. The CDR3 DNA is TGTGCCAGCAGCGAACAGGCCTTGAACACTGAAGCTTTCTTT.

The V gene is TRBV14, the J gene TRBJ1-2; possible D gene TRBD1, 6 bases. V dropped 4 bases and J dropped 3 bases, with 15 bases sitting between them. The CDR3 runs to 15 residues. Germline lookup yields CDR1 SGHDN and CDR2 FVKESK. The CDR3 coding sequence is TGTGCCAGCAGCCCCGGACAGAGAACGTACTATGGCTACACCTTC. Translated: CASSPGQRTYYGYTF. Full variable domain (remainder filled in from reference TRBV14 and TRBJ1-2): EAGVTQFPSHSVIEKGQTVTLRCDPISGHDNLYWYRRVMGKEIKFLLHFVKESKQDESGMPNNRFLAERTGGTYSTLKVQPAELEDSGVYFCASSPGQRTYYGYTFGSGTRLTVV.

This clone was detected only once. The J gene is TRBJ1-4, the V gene TRBV19, with 11 bases lining up with TRBD1. The V and J ends lost 6 bases and 1 base, in that order; junction bases with no gene match: 1. The germline V gene has CDR1 LNHDA and CDR2 SQIVND (reference sequence). CDR3 size: 15 residues. The CDR3 DNA is TGTGCCAGTAGGGACAGGGGGCAAACTAATGAAAAACTGTTTTTT. It yields the protein CASRDRGQTNEKLFF. Supplemented by reference TRBV19 and TRBJ1-4, the full variable domain reads DGGITQSPKYLFRKEGQNVTLSCEQNLNHDAMYWYRQDPGQGLRLIYYSQIVNDFQKGDIAEGYSVSREKKESFPLTVTSAQKNPTAFYLCASRDRGQTNEKLFFGSGTQLSVL.

With regard to this clone: Additional DNA sequences in this sample encode the identical CDR3. V gene TRBV19 combines with J gene TRBJ1-5; D is perhaps TRBD1 (5 bases). The CDR3 sequence is 13 residues long. From germline, CDR1 is LNHDA and CDR2 SQIVND (reference sequence). V lost 3 bases and J 5 bases, leaving 8 bases between the germline ends. Here the CDR3 reads CASSMGRDQPQHF. In nucleotides, the CDR3 is TGTGCCAGTAGTATGGGCAGGGATCAGCCCCAGCATTTT.

The count of this clone is one. The V and J genes are TRBV5-4 and TRBJ2-1, with 10 positions matching TRBD2. With 4 bases clipped from V and 4 bases from J, the junction kept 8 bases outside the gene matches. This CDR3 spans 16 amino acids. Germline CDR1 and CDR2: SGHNT and YYREEE (reference sequence). CDR3 protein: CASSHSGTSVYNEQFF. The CDR3 nucleotides read TGTGCCAGCAGCCATTCCGGGACTAGCGTTTACAATGAGCAGTTCTTC.

The genes are TRBV19 and TRBJ2-3, with TRBD2 identical over 11 bases. This CDR3 contains 15 residues. The V gene's germline CDR1 is LNHDA and CDR2 SQIVND (reference sequence). J lost 2 bases, V lost 6 bases, and 4 bases had no gene match. The CDR3 sequence is CASRLAGGNTDTQYF. The CDR3 DNA follows: TGTGCCAGTAGGCTAGCGGGGGGCAACACAGATACGCAGTATTTT.

The V gene is TRBV28, the J gene TRBJ2-6; the match to TRBD1 covers 10 bases. The CDR3 consists of 18 residues. Looked up from germline, CDR1 is MDHEN and CDR2 is SYDVKM. With V trimmed by 3 bases and J by 2 bases, 7 bases remained unmatched. The CDR3 loop reads CASSLLTGGLAGANVLTF. In DNA form, the CDR3 reads TGTGCCAGCAGTTTGTTGACAGGGGGCCTTGCTGGGGCCAACGTCCTGACTTTC.

This clone has more than one count but fewer than ten. Other DNA sequences in this sample translate to the same CDR3. This chain links TRBV30 with TRBJ1-6; 7 bases align to TRBD1. CDR1 and CDR2 from the germline V gene are GTSNPN and SVGIG (reference sequence). J was trimmed by 8 bases and V by 2 bases; bases with no gene match: 3. The CDR3 contains 13 residues. CDR3 sequence (DNA): TGTGCCTGGAGTTCAGGGGGTGATTCACCCCTCCACTTT. Translation gives CAWSSGGDSPLHF.

The V gene is TRBV11-1, the J gene TRBJ2-2; 13 nucleotides match TRBD2. The V gene's germline CDR1 is SGHAT and CDR2 FQDESV (reference sequence). V lost 6 bases to trimming and J lost 5 bases; unmatched junction nucleotides: 6. The CDR3 extends over 16 amino acids. CDR3 coding DNA: TGTGCCAGCAGGTCGCGACTAGCGGGAGGAACCGGGGAGCTGTTTTTT. This sequence encodes CASRSRLAGGTGELFF.